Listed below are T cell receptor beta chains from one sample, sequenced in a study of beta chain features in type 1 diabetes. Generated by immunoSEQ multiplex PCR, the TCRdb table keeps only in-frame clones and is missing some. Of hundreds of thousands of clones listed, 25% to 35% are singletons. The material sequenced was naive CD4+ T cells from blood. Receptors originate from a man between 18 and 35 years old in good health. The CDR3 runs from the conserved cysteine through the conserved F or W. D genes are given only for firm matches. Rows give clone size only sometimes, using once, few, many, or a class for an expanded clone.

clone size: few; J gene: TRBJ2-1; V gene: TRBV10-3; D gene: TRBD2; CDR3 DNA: TGTGCCGCCAAAGCGGCAGCGGGGCTAACCTACAATGAGCAGTTCTTC; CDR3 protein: CAAKAAAGLTYNEQFF
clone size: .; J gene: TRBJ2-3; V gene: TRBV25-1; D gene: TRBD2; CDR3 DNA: TGTGCCAGCAGTCAAGCGGGAGGGAGCAGCGTTTCAGATACGCAGTATTTT; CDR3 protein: CASSQAGGSSVSDTQYF
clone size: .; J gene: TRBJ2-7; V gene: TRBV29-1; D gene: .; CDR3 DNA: TGCAGCGTTGGAGGGCCGGGAAGCGAGCAGTACTTC; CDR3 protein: CSVGGPGSEQYF
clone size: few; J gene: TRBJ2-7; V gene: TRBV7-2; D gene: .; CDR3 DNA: TGTGCCAGCAGCTTTACCGTCGTGACCTACGAGCAGTACTTC; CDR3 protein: CASSFTVVTYEQYF
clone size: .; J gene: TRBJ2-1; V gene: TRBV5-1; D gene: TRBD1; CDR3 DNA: TGCGCCAGCAGCTTGGAGGACAGGCGTTACAATGAGCAGTTCTTC; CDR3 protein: CASSLEDRRYNEQFF
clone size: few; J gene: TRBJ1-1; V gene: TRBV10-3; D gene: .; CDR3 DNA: TGTGCCATCAGTGAGTTCGGGACATCGAACACTGAAGCTTTCTTT; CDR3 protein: CAISEFGTSNTEAFF
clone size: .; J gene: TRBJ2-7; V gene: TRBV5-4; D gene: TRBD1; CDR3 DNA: TGTGCCAGCAGCCCTACAGGGACAGGGACCTACGAGCAGTACTTC; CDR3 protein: CASSPTGTGTYEQYF
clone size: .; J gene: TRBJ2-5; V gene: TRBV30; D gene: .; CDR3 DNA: TGTGCCTGGAGTGTGACAATGAAGACCCAGTACTTC; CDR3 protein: CAWSVTMKTQYF
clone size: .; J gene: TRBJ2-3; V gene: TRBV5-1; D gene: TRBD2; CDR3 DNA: TGCGCCAGCAGCTTTCTAGCGGGAGCCGATACGCAGTATTTT; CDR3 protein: CASSFLAGADTQYF
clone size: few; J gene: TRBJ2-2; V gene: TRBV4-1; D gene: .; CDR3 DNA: TGCGCCAGCAGCCAAGAGGCAAATTTCGGGGAGCTGTTTTTT; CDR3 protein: CASSQEANFGELFF
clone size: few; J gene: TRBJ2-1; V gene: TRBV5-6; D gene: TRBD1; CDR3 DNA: TGTGCCAGCAGACCGGGGACAGGGGAGCAGTTCTTC; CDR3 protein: CASRPGTGEQFF
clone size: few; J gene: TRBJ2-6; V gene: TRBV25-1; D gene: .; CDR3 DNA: TGTGCCAGCCGTTACTCTGGGGCCAACGTCCTGACTTTC; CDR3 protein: CASRYSGANVLTF
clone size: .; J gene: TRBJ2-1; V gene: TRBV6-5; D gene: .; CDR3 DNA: TGTGCCAGCAGTTACGCGAGCTCCTACAATGAGCAGTTCTTC; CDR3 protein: CASSYASSYNEQFF
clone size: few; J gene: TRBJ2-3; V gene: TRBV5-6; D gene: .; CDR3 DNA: TGTGCCAGCAGCTTGGTTAATACCTTGGCAGATACGCAGTATTTT; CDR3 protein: CASSLVNTLADTQYF
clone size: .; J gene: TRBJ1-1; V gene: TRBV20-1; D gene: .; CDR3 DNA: TGCAGTGCCCTGATGAACACTGAAGCTTTCTTT; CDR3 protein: CSALMNTEAFF
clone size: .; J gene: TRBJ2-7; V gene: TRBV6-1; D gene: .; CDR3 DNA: TGTGCCAGCAGGACGTCAGGTTTCTACTACGAGCAGTACTTC; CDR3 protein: CASRTSGFYYEQYF
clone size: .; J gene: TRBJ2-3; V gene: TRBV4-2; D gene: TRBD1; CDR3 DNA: TGTGCCAGCAGTCAACTCACAGGGGCAGGCACAGATACGCAGTATTTT; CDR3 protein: CASSQLTGAGTDTQYF
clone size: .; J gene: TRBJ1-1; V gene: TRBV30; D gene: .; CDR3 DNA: TGTGCCTGGACCCGGGTGGCGGGCACTGAAGCTTTCTTT; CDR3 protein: CAWTRVAGTEAFF
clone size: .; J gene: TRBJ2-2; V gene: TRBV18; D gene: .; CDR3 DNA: TGTGCCAGCTCACCAAACTGGTCCACCGGGGAGCTGTTTTTT; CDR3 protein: CASSPNWSTGELFF
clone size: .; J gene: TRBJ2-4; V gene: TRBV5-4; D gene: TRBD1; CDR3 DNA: TGTGCCAGCAGCTTCGACAGGGTCAACATTCAGTACTTC; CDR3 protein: CASSFDRVNIQYF
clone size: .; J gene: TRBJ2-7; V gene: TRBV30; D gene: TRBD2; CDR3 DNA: TGTGCCTGGAGAGCCACGGGACTAGCGTTTTCCTACGAGCAGTACTTC; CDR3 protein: CAWRATGLAFSYEQYF
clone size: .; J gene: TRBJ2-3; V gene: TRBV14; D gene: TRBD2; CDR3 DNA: TGTGCCAGCAGCCAATTCCTAGCGGGGGCGAGCACAGATACGCAGTATTTT; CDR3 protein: CASSQFLAGASTDTQYF
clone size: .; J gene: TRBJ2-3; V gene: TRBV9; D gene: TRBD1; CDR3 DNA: TGTGCCAGCAGCGCGGGGACAGGGGGCACAGATACGCAGTATTTT; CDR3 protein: CASSAGTGGTDTQYF